This entry describes one T cell receptor beta chain. The antigen is unknown. Here immunoSEQ multiplex PCR was the method, and the copy in TCRdb shows in-frame clones only, minus some. The sample has about 16,000 clones; about 82% are singletons. This record comes from a study of T cells after posttransplantation cyclophosphamide. Findings and caveats of the study: Later post-transplant blood repertoires were often dominated by donor CD8+ memory clones. After PTCy, TRB diversity resembled that of CNI/methotrexate controls. Blood and skin or GI T cell repertoires showed limited TRB overlap.

Methotrexate plus calcineurin inhibitor accompanied controls' myeloablative marrow transplants; sampling was 1 year later. V lost 5 bases and J 1 base, leaving 6 bases between the germline ends. Germline V lookup: CDR1 SGDLS, CDR2 YYNGEE. The CDR3 is 13 residues long. This sequence joins TRBV9 and TRBJ2-2, with D possibly being TRBD2 (5 bases). This clonotype originated in a male patient in his 30s who received an allogeneic stem cell transplant from an unrelated donor, was CMV-positive, and had acute and chronic GVHD. Certain T cells may be donor cells from the graft. Sequencing was performed on PBMCs, taken just under 450 days after allogeneic stem cell transplant with calcineurin inhibitor and methotrexate. The CDR3: CASRSGNTGELFF. In DNA form, the CDR3 reads TGTGCCAGCAGGAGCGGGAACACCGGGGAGCTGTTTTTT.